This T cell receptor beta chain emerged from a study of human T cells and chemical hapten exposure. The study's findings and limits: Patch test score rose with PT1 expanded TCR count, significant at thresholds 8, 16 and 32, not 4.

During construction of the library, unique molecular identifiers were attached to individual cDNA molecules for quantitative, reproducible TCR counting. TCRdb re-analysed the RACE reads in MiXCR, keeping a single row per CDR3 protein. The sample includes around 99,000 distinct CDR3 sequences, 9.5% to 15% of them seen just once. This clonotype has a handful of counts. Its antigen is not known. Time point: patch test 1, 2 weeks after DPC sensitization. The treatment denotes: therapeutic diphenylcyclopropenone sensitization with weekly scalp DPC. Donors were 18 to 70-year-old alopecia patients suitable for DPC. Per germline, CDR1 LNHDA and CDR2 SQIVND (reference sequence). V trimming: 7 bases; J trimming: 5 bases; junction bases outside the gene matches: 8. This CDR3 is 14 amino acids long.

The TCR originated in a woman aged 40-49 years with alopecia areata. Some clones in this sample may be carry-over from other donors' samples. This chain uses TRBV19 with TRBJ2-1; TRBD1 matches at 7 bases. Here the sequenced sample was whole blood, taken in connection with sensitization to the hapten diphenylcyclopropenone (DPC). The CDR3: CASTSGQLDNEQFF. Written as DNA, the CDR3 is TGTGCCAGTACCTCGGGACAGTTAGACAATGAGCAGTTCTTC.